Shown below are 23 T cell receptor beta chains from a single sample sequenced in a study of T cell responses to AZD1222 COVID-19 vaccine. Sequencing used immunoSEQ multiplex PCR; TCRdb keeps in-frame clones, though not all of them. The sample shows about 160,000 clones, 88% of them seen only once. The sample in question was peripheral blood, obtained on day 0 of AZD1222 vaccination. The source is an adult in good health.

This clone has only a few counts. This chain joins TRBV7-2 and TRBJ1-1, with D hard to call. The V gene lost 3 bases and the J gene lost 2 bases, with 10 bases spanning the gap. The CDR3 is 14 amino acids. Germline CDR1 and CDR2: SGHTA and FQGNSA. The chain's CDR3 is CASSFQNRNTEAFF. The DNA of the CDR3 is TGTGCCAGCAGCTTCCAGAACCGAAACACTGAAGCTTTCTTT.

The V and J genes are TRBV2 and TRBJ2-7, with 14 bases lining up with TRBD2. The germline gives CDR1 SNHLY, CDR2 FYNNEI. This CDR3 comprises 15 residues. J was trimmed by 7 bases and V by 5 bases; bases with no gene match: 7. For the CDR3, the DNA is TGTGCCAGCAGTTTACCGGGACTAGCGGGAGATGAGCAGTACTTC. It codes for CASSLPGLAGDEQYF.

The chain links TRBV6-2 or TRBV6-3 to TRBJ2-2; 8 bases align to TRBD2. The CDR3 runs 15 residues. CDR1 is MNHEY, CDR2 SVGEGT, per germline. Trimming took 4 bases from V and 6 from J; bases not matched to a gene: 7. CDR3 in amino acids: CASSSGREDSGELFF. CDR3 DNA sequence: TGTGCCAGCAGTTCCGGGCGGGAGGATTCCGGGGAGCTGTTTTTT.

The chain is built from TRBV2 and TRBJ2-1; D is undetermined. CDR3 length: 11 amino acids. Deletions cut 7 bases from V and 4 bases from J, with 5 bases between. Germline loops: CDR1 SNHLY, CDR2 FYNNEI. The CDR3 spells CASNSYNEQFF. DNA of the CDR3: TGTGCCAGCAACTCATACAATGAGCAGTTCTTC.

This clone was seen a single time. This chain connects TRBV2 to TRBJ1-2; 8 bases are shared with TRBD1. Germline trimming cut 5 bases from V and 4 bases from J; bases unmatched to any gene: 3. This CDR3 spans 13 amino acids. Germline V CDR1 and CDR2: SNHLY, FYNNEI. CDR3 sequence reads: CASSYDRGYGYTF. The DNA of the CDR3 is TGTGCCAGCAGTTATGACAGGGGCTATGGCTACACCTTC.

V usage is TRBV13 and J usage is TRBJ2-1, with 16 bases matching TRBD2. The germline gives CDR1 PRHDT, CDR2 FYEKMQ (reference sequence). V lost 5 bases to trimming and J lost 7 bases; unmatched junction nucleotides: 20. This CDR3 contains 21 residues. This CDR3 reads CASSERLITGTSGRAENEQFF. CDR3 in DNA: TGTGCCAGCAGCGAAAGACTTATTACCGGGACTAGCGGGAGGGCAGAGAATGAGCAGTTCTTC. Using reference TRBV13 and TRBJ2-1 for the parts outside the CDR3, the full variable domain is AAGVIQSPRHLIKEKRETATLKCYPIPRHDTVYWYQQGPGQDPQFLISFYEKMQSDKGSIPDRFSAQQFSDYHSELNMSSLELGDSALYFCASSERLITGTSGRAENEQFFGPGTRLTVL.

The genes are TRBV7-9 and TRBJ1-4, with a tentative D call TRBD1 (5 bases). The CDR3 sequence is 17 residues long. Germline V gene sequence: CDR1 SEHNR, CDR2 FQNEAQ (reference sequence). Trimming cost V 3 bases and J 0 bases, with 14 bases left between them. Written as DNA, the CDR3 is TGTGCCAGCAGCTTGAGGCAGGGATTTACAACTAATGAAAAACTGTTTTTT. Its protein is CASSLRQGFTTNEKLFF. The full variable domain, completed using reference TRBV7-9 and TRBJ1-4, is DTGVSQNPRHKITKRGQNVTFRCDPISEHNRLYWYRQTLGQGPEFLTYFQNEAQLEKSRLLSDRFSAERPKGSFSTLEIQRTEQGDSAMYLCASSLRQGFTTNEKLFFGSGTQLSVL.

The chain has TRBV5-8 and TRBJ2-1; D unclear. The length of the CDR3 is 16 residues. V was trimmed by 2 bases and J by 0 bases, leaving 12 bases between them. Germline V gene sequence: CDR1 SGHTS, CDR2 YDEGEE. CDR3 nucleotides: TGTGCCAGCAGCTTACCACTAATGAGCTCCTACAATGAGCAGTTCTTC. This encodes CASSLPLMSSYNEQFF.

The V gene is TRBV6-2 or TRBV6-3, the J gene TRBJ1-6; D not resolved. The CDR3 runs 14 residues. Trimming removed 2 bases from V and 7 bases from J, with 9 bases in between. CDR1 is MNHEY and CDR2 is SVGEGT in the germline V gene. The CDR3 DNA sequence: TGTGCCAGCAGTTACGACTTCCGAAATTCACCCCTCCACTTT. Its protein product is CASSYDFRNSPLHF.

The gene calls are TRBV30 and TRBJ1-1; 9 bases align to TRBD1. This CDR3 is 14 amino acids long. CDR1 is GTSNPN and CDR2 is SVGIG in the germline V gene (reference sequence). Unmatched junction bases numbered 2, after V lost 3 bases and J lost 0 bases. In DNA form, the CDR3 reads TGTGCCTGGAGCCGGACAGGGGTGAACACTGAAGCTTTCTTT. The encoded protein is CAWSRTGVNTEAFF.

This sequence joins TRBV30 and TRBJ2-2, with TRBD2 matching over 10 bases. This CDR3 is built from 15 residues. The germline V gene encodes CDR1 GTSNPN and CDR2 SVGIG (reference sequence). J lost 5 bases, V lost 3 bases, and 6 bases had no gene match. The CDR3 sequence: CAWSRTSGKTGELFF. CDR3 sequence (DNA): TGTGCCTGGAGCCGCACTAGCGGGAAAACCGGGGAGCTGTTTTTT.

In this sample, this clone turned up once. The CDR3 DNA reads TGTGCCAGCAGTGAAGCGCGGGGGGTACTGGGAGAGCAGTACTTC. Translated, it gives CASSEARGVLGEQYF. V is TRBV6-1 and J is TRBJ2-7; 8 positions match TRBD2. The CDR3 is 15 amino acids. Germline CDR1 MNHNS, CDR2 SASEGT. V shed 0 bases and J 7 bases; nucleotides not matched to a gene: 8.

V is TRBV6-5 and J is TRBJ1-3; possible D gene TRBD1, 5 bases. Germline V lookup: CDR1 MNHEY, CDR2 SVGAGI. V lost 5 bases and J 1 base, leaving 12 bases between the germline ends. The CDR3 extends over 15 amino acids. As DNA, the CDR3 is TGTGCCAGCAGTACGCGGGACGGTTCTGGAAACACCATATATTTT. Its translation is CASSTRDGSGNTIYF.

This chain joins TRBV7-8 and TRBJ2-1, with 9 bases aligning to TRBD1. Germline V lookup: CDR1 SGHVS, CDR2 FQNEAQ. The V segment lost 6 bases and the J segment 6 bases; nucleotides outside the gene matches: 3. The length of the CDR3 is 13 residues. CDR3: CASSADRGNEQFF. CDR3 DNA: TGTGCCAGCAGTGCGGACAGGGGCAATGAGCAGTTCTTC.

J is TRBJ2-4 and V is TRBV27; weak D call: TRBD1 (7 bases). Per the germline V gene, CDR1 is MNHEY and CDR2 is SMNVEV (reference sequence). The germline V and J ends were trimmed by 4 bases and 4 bases, with 8 bases remaining between them. The CDR3 consists of 13 residues. Written as DNA, the CDR3 is TGTGCCAGCAGTTCAGGGGGGAAAAACATTCAGTACTTC. Its translation: CASSSGGKNIQYF.

The chain has TRBV4-3 and TRBJ2-1, with a possible D match to TRBD2 (6 bases). The germline CDR1 and CDR2 sequences are LGHNA and YSLEER. Trimming stripped 0 bases from V and 0 bases from J, with 9 bases between. CDR3 length: 16 residues. CDR3 nucleotides: TGCGCCAGCAGCCAAGAGTTGGGGGGCTCCTACAATGAGCAGTTCTTC. Translated, it gives CASSQELGGSYNEQFF.

The rearrangement joins TRBV29-1 to TRBJ2-1; tentatively, D is TRBD1 (6 bases). V lost 0 bases and J lost 1, with 13 bases in between. There are 16 residues in the CDR3. Looked up from germline, CDR1 is SQVTM and CDR2 is ANQGSEA. The DNA of the CDR3 is TGCAGCGTTGAAGATCCGGCCAGGGGTTCCTACAATGAGCAGTTCTTC. Its protein is CSVEDPARGSYNEQFF.

The gene calls are TRBV27 and TRBJ2-2; TRBD2 might be the D (5 bases). The germline V and J ends were trimmed by 4 bases and 3 bases, with 15 bases remaining between them. The CDR3 is 16 amino acids. Germline values: CDR1 MNHEY, CDR2 SMNVEV (reference sequence). CDR3 coding DNA: TGTGCCAGCAGTTCCCGCAACGCCGGGGACACCGGGGAGCTGTTTTTT. As protein: CASSSRNAGDTGELFF.

The chain links TRBV7-8 to TRBJ1-5; 7 bases map to TRBD1. The CDR3 has 16 amino acids. From germline, CDR1 is SGHVS and CDR2 FQNEAQ. Unmatched junction bases numbered 8, after V lost 1 base and J lost 5 bases. In DNA, the CDR3 is TGTGCCAGCAGCTTAGACAGGGGATACGTCGATCAGCCCCAGCATTTT. It encodes CASSLDRGYVDQPQHF.

The V gene is TRBV7-2, the J gene TRBJ2-7, with D unclear. The CDR3 is made up of 14 amino acids. Germline V gene sequence: CDR1 SGHTA, CDR2 FQGNSA. The V gene lost 1 base and the J gene lost 0 bases, with 7 bases spanning the gap. The CDR3 spells CASSLGPSSYEQYF. CDR3 nucleotides: TGTGCCAGCAGCTTAGGTCCCTCCTCCTACGAGCAGTACTTC.

This clone was seen only once. The chain has TRBV5-6 and TRBJ2-5; 7 bases map to TRBD1. J was trimmed by 1 base and V by 3 bases; bases with no gene match: 15. This CDR3 is built from 18 residues. CDR1 is SGHDT, CDR2 YYEEEE, per germline. CDR3: CASSSRIIAGTVQETQYF. In DNA, the CDR3 is TGTGCCAGCAGCTCCCGGATTATTGCCGGGACAGTCCAAGAGACCCAGTACTTC.

In its sample, this clone was seen once. The chain joins TRBV28 to TRBJ2-7, with a tentative D call TRBD1 (7 bases). V lost 5 bases to trimming and J lost 1 base, with 18 bases between them. The CDR3 loop spans 16 amino acids. The V gene's germline CDR1 is MDHEN and CDR2 SYDVKM. The CDR3 DNA is TGTGCCAGCAGTCATGAAGGGGGCGGAGGGTCCTACGAGCAGTACTTC. Amino acid sequence: CASSHEGGGGSYEQYF.

This clone was detected only once. This chain uses TRBV5-1 with TRBJ2-1; TRBD2 aligns across 13 bases. CDR1 and CDR2 from the germline V gene are SGHRS and YFSETQ. The ends lost 3 bases at V and 8 bases at J; junction bases unmatched: 8. The CDR3 extends over 16 amino acids. The chain's CDR3 is CASSSIRTSGSDEQFF. The DNA of the CDR3 is TGCGCCAGCAGCTCCATCAGGACTAGCGGGAGTGATGAGCAGTTCTTC.